One and the same sample provided the 14 T cell receptor beta chains below, sequenced in a study of T cell responses to AZD1222 COVID-19 vaccine. Profiling relied on immunoSEQ multiplex PCR, and the TCRdb table lists in-frame clones only, not all of them. The data contain under 200,000 clones, over 85% of them singletons. This specimen consisted of peripheral blood, obtained on day 0 of AZD1222 vaccination. These receptor sequences come from an adult in good health.

The rearrangement uses TRBV19 and TRBJ2-7, with 8 bases lining up with TRBD2. Germline values: CDR1 LNHDA, CDR2 SQIVND (reference sequence). Trimming cost V 0 bases and J 3 bases; bases outside gene matches: 10. The CDR3 covers 17 residues. The CDR3 coding sequence is TGTGCCAGTAGTATAGATCTGGGGGGACTAGGGGTCTACGAGCAGTACTTC. Translated, it gives CASSIDLGGLGVYEQYF. Supplemented by reference TRBV19 and TRBJ2-7, the full variable domain reads DGGITQSPKYLFRKEGQNVTLSCEQNLNHDAMYWYRQDPGQGLRLIYYSQIVNDFQKGDIAEGYSVSREKKESFPLTVTSAQKNPTAFYLCASSIDLGGLGVYEQYFGPGTRLTVT.

At least ten counts were recorded for this clone. This chain joins TRBV3-1 (or the pseudogene TRBV3-2) and TRBJ2-7; possible D gene TRBD2, 5 bases. CDR3 length: 15 residues. Looked up from germline, CDR1 is LGHDT and CDR2 is YNNKEL (reference sequence). The V end was cut by 2 bases, the J end by 4 bases, with 15 bases between. CDR3 in amino acids: CASSQQKNSGYEQYF. In DNA form, the CDR3 reads TGTGCCAGCAGCCAACAGAAGAACTCGGGATACGAGCAGTACTTC.

This chain's CDR3 is CASRTSGYYNEQFF. The CDR3, as DNA: TGCGCCAGCAGGACTAGCGGGTATTACAATGAGCAGTTCTTC. This chain connects TRBV5-1 to TRBJ2-1; 10 bases line up with TRBD2. J lost 4 bases, V lost 5 bases, and 3 bases had no gene match. CDR1 and CDR2 from the germline V gene are SGHRS and YFSETQ. The CDR3 has 14 amino acids.

This rearrangement joins TRBV6-2 or TRBV6-3 to TRBJ2-2, with 13 bases fitting TRBD2. Trimming removed 6 bases from V and 3 bases from J; junction bases left unmatched: 7. Germline CDR1 MNHEY, CDR2 SVGEGT. CDR3 length: 17 residues. The CDR3 loop is CASSPTSGRADTGELFF. CDR3 DNA: TGTGCCAGCAGCCCTACTAGCGGGAGGGCCGACACCGGGGAGCTGTTTTTT.

This clone was detected a few times. The chain links TRBV6-2 or TRBV6-3 to TRBJ1-5; D ambiguous. This CDR3 contains 14 residues. Deletions cut 2 bases from V and 6 bases from J, with 11 bases between. Germline CDR1 reads MNHEY; CDR2 reads SVGEGT. CDR3 DNA sequence: TGTGCCAGCAGTTACACCCGGGCAACTCAGCCCCAGCATTTT. Translation: CASSYTRATQPQHF.

The V call is TRBV3-1 (or the pseudogene TRBV3-2), the J call TRBJ2-7; 7 bases align to TRBD2. After removal of 4 bases from V and 0 bases from J, the junction contained 9 bases not matched to a gene. This CDR3 is 16 amino acids long. The germline V gene has CDR1 LGHDT and CDR2 YNNKEL (reference sequence). The CDR3 DNA is TGTGCCAGCAGCCGCGGGGGAGGGCCCCTCTCCTACGAGCAGTACTTC. Translation gives CASSRGGGPLSYEQYF.

This clone was seen a single time. The gene calls are TRBV3-1 (or the pseudogene TRBV3-2) and TRBJ2-3; D is possibly TRBD2 (7 bases). Germline V lookup: CDR1 LGHDT, CDR2 YNNKEL (reference sequence). CDR3 size: 18 residues. Trimming took off 3 bases at V and 2 bases at J, with 21 bases between the two ends. The CDR3 here is CASSHPNPRGGDTDTQYF. DNA of the CDR3: TGTGCCAGCAGCCATCCAAACCCGAGGGGGGGAGACACAGATACGCAGTATTTT.

The chain employs TRBV9 and TRBJ2-5, with D perhaps TRBD1 (6 bases). The CDR3 covers 13 residues. V was pared by 4 bases and J by 5 bases, with 12 bases between. Germline CDR1 and CDR2: SGDLS and YYNGEE. CDR3 amino acids: CASSSGQSETQYF. The CDR3 nucleotides read TGTGCCAGCAGCTCAGGACAGTCGGAGACCCAGTACTTC.

This clone has only one observation. This chain uses TRBV19 with TRBJ1-2; D uncertain. The germline CDR1 and CDR2 sequences are LNHDA and SQIVND (reference sequence). This CDR3 has 13 residues. Between the trimmed V and J ends, which lost 2 bases and 4 bases, there was a span of 8 bases. In DNA, the CDR3 is TGTGCCAGTAGTATAATCGGCAGCTATGGCTACACCTTC. It specifies CASSIIGSYGYTF.

The chain uses TRBV7-9 and TRBJ1-2, with D perhaps matching TRBD1 (5 bases). The CDR3 runs 14 residues. From germline, CDR1 is SEHNR and CDR2 FQNEAQ (reference sequence). V was shortened by 5 bases and J by 7 bases, with 17 bases between the two germline ends. The CDR3 protein is CASSLGTEISGYTF. The CDR3 nucleotides read TGTGCCAGCAGCCTCGGGACCGAAATAAGTGGCTACACCTTC. Full variable domain (outside the CDR3, taken from reference TRBV7-9 and TRBJ1-2): DTGVSQNPRHKITKRGQNVTFRCDPISEHNRLYWYRQTLGQGPEFLTYFQNEAQLEKSRLLSDRFSAERPKGSFSTLEIQRTEQGDSAMYLCASSLGTEISGYTFGSGTRLTVV.

The J gene is TRBJ2-7, the V gene TRBV7-9; the match to TRBD2 covers 10 bases. CDR1 is SEHNR and CDR2 is FQNEAQ in the germline V gene (reference sequence). The CDR3 is 15 amino acids. V lost 4 bases and J lost 3; bases outside the gene matches: 6. CDR3 DNA: TGTGCCAGCAGCTCCAGCGGGAGGGCCCTCTACGAGCAGTACTTC. Protein product: CASSSSGRALYEQYF.

The chain combines TRBV29-1 with TRBJ2-7; 12 bases are shared with TRBD2. Per germline, CDR1 SQVTM and CDR2 ANQGSEA. After removal of 2 bases from V and 5 bases from J, the junction contained 7 bases not matched to a gene. The CDR3 loop spans 15 amino acids. The CDR3 loop reads CSVELLAGGGNEQYF. CDR3 DNA: TGCAGCGTTGAATTACTAGCGGGAGGTGGTAACGAGCAGTACTTC.

This clone appeared a single time. The chain employs TRBV3-1 (or the pseudogene TRBV3-2) and TRBJ2-1, with 9 bases identical to TRBD2. Looked up from germline, CDR1 is LGHDT and CDR2 is YNNKEL (reference sequence). After removal of 3 bases from V and 9 bases from J, the junction contained 6 bases not matched to a gene. The CDR3 runs to 14 residues. The CDR3 protein is CASSHASGGSEQFF. The CDR3 DNA reads TGTGCCAGCAGCCATGCGAGCGGGGGGAGTGAGCAGTTCTTC.

The V gene is TRBV7-9, the J gene TRBJ1-1, with TRBD1 as a possible D gene (6 bases). The CDR3 consists of 13 residues. Trimming took 6 bases from V and 8 from J, leaving 16 bases between them. Germline V gives CDR1 SEHNR, CDR2 FQNEAQ (reference sequence). Written as DNA, the CDR3 is TGTGCCAGCAGTAAACGGGACATCGAAGAAGCTTTCTTT. Residues: CASSKRDIEEAFF. Full variable domain (missing parts from reference TRBV7-9 and TRBJ1-1): DTGVSQNPRHKITKRGQNVTFRCDPISEHNRLYWYRQTLGQGPEFLTYFQNEAQLEKSRLLSDRFSAERPKGSFSTLEIQRTEQGDSAMYLCASSKRDIEEAFFGQGTRLTVV.